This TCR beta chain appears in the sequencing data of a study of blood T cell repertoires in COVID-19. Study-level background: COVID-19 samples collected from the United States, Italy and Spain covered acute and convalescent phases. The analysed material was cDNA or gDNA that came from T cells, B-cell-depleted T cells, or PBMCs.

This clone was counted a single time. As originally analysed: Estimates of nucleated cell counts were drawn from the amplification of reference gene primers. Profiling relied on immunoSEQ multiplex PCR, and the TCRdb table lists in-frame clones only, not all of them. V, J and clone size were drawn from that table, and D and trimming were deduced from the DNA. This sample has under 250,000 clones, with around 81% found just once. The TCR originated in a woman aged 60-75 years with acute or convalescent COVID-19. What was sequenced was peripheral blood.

As DNA, the CDR3 is TGCGCCAGCAGCCAAGGCGGTTTAGGGCACGGGGGGGAAAAACTGTTTTTT. Translation gives CASSQGGLGHGGEKLFF. The chain combines TRBV4-1 with TRBJ1-4; perhaps TRBD1 as D (5 bases). The CDR3 sequence is 17 residues long. V was pared by 1 base and J by 8 bases, with 20 bases between. The germline gives CDR1 MGHRA, CDR2 YSYEKL.